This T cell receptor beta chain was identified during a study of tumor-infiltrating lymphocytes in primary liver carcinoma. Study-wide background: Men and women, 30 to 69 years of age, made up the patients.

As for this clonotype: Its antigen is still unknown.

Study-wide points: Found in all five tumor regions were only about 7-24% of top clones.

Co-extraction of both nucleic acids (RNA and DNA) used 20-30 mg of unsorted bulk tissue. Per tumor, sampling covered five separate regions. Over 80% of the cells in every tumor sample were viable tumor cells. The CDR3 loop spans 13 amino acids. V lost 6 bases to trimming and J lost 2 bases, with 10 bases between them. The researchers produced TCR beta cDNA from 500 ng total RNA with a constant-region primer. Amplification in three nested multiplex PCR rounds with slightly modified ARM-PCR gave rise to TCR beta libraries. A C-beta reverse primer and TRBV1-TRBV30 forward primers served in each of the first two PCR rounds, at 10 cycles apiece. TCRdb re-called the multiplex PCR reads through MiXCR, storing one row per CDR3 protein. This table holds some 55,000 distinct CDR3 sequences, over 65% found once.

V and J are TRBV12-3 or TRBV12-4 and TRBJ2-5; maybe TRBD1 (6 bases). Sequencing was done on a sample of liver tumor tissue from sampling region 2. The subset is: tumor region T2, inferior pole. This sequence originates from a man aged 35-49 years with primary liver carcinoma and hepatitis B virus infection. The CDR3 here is CASRWTDQETQYF. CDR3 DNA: TGTGCCAGCAGATGGACAGATCAAGAGACCCAGTACTTC.